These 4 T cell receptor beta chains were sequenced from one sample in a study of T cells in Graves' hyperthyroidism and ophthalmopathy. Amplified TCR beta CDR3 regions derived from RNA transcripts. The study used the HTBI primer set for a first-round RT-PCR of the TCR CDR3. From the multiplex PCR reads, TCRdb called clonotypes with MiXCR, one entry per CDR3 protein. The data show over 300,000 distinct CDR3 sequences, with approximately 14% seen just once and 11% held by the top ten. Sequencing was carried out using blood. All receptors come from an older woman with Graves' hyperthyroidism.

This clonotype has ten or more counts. Written as DNA, the CDR3 is TGTGCCAGCAGCCTAAGGGGACTAGCGTCAGATACGCAGTATTTT. It codes for CASSLRGLASDTQYF. This chain connects TRBV7-2 to TRBJ2-3; 10 bases are a match to TRBD2. The CDR3 loop spans 15 amino acids. J was trimmed by 4 bases and V by 5 bases; bases with no gene match: 6. Germline CDR1 is SGHTA and CDR2 is FQGNSA.

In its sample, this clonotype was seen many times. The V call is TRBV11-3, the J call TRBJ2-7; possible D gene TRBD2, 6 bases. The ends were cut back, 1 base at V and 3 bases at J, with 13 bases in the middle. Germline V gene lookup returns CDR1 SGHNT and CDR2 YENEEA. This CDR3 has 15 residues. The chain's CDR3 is CASSLASGESYEQYF. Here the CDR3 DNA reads TGTGCCAGCAGCTTAGCTTCGGGAGAAAGCTACGAGCAGTACTTC.

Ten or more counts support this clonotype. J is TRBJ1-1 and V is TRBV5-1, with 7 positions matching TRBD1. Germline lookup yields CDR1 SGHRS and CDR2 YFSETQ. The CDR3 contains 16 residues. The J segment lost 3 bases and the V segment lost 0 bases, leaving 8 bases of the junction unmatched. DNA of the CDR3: TGCGCCAGCAGCTTGGCCCCGACAGGGACGGACACTGAAGCTTTCTTT. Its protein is CASSLAPTGTDTEAFF.

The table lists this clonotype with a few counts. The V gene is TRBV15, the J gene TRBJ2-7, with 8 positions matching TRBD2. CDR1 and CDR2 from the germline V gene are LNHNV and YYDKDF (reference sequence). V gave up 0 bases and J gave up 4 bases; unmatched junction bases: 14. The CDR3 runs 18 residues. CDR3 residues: CATSRDRKVGTRQYEQYF. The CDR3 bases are TGTGCCACCAGCAGAGATAGAAAGGTCGGGACTAGACAGTACGAGCAGTACTTC.